Following are 4 T cell receptor beta chains from one sample sequenced in a study of OX40 agonist ivuxolimab in advanced cancers. Method: immunoSEQ multiplex PCR; TCRdb's copy keeps in-frame clones and lacks some. Among tens of thousands of clones listed, about 81% were seen once. The sequenced sample was CD4+ or CD8+ T cells sorted from blood, obtained in a trial of the OX40 agonist ivuxolimab. These receptors were collected from an adult with an advanced solid tumor such as melanoma, head and neck, liver or kidney cancer.

The chain uses TRBV6-1 and TRBJ2-7; 8 nucleotides agree with TRBD2. CDR1 and CDR2 from the germline V gene are MNHNS and SASEGT. Unmatched junction bases numbered 5, after V lost 2 bases and J lost 2 bases. This CDR3 has 15 amino acids. For the CDR3, the DNA is TGTGCCAGCAGTGAATATTTCGGGGGGGCCTACGAGCAGTACGTC. It specifies CASSEYFGGAYEQYV.

The chain combines TRBV9 with TRBJ1-1; 9 bases are a match to TRBD1. Unmatched junction bases numbered 8, after V lost 3 bases and J lost 11 bases. The CDR3 runs 13 residues. CDR1 and CDR2 from the germline V gene are SGDLS and YYNGEE. CDR3 in DNA: TGTGCCAGCAGCGCACAGACAGGGGGGACGGCTTTCTTT. Protein sequence: CASSAQTGGTAFF.

The V gene is TRBV28, the J gene TRBJ1-2; D may be TRBD1 (5 bases). Germline V gene data show CDR1 as MDHEN and CDR2 as SYDVKM. Trimming stripped 6 bases from V and 4 bases from J, with 15 bases between. The CDR3 covers 14 residues. Here the CDR3 reads CASRLPQGLYGYTF. DNA of the CDR3: TGTGCCAGCAGGCTGCCTCAGGGTCTCTATGGCTACACCTTC.

CDR3 residues: CASRPRREANYGYTF. CDR3 in DNA: TGTGCCAGCAGACCCCGCAGGGAAGCTAACTATGGCTACACCTTC. V gene TRBV6-5 combines with J gene TRBJ1-2; weak D call: TRBD1 (5 bases). The V and J ends lost 6 bases and 0 bases respectively, with 14 bases between them. The germline V gene has CDR1 MNHEY and CDR2 SVGAGI. CDR3 size: 15 residues.